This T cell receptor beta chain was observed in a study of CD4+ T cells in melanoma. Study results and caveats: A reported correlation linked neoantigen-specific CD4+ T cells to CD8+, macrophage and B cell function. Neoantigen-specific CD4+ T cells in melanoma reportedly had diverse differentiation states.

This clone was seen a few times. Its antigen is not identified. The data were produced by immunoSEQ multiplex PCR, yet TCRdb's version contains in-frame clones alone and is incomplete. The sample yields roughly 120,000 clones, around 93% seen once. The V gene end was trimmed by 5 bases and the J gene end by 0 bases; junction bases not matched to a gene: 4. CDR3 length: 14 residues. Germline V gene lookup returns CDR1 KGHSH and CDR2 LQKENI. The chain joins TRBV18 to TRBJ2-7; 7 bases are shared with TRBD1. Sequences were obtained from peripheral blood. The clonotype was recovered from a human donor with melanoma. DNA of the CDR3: TGTGCCAGCTCAAAACAGGGGCTCTCCTACGAGCAGTACTTC. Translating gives CASSKQGLSYEQYF. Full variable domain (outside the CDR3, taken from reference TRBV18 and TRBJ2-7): NAGVMQNPRHLVRRRGQEARLRCSPMKGHSHVYWYRQLPEEGLKFMVYLQKENIIDESGMPKERFSAEFPKEGPSILRIQQVVRGDSAAYFCASSKQGLSYEQYFGPGTRLTVT.